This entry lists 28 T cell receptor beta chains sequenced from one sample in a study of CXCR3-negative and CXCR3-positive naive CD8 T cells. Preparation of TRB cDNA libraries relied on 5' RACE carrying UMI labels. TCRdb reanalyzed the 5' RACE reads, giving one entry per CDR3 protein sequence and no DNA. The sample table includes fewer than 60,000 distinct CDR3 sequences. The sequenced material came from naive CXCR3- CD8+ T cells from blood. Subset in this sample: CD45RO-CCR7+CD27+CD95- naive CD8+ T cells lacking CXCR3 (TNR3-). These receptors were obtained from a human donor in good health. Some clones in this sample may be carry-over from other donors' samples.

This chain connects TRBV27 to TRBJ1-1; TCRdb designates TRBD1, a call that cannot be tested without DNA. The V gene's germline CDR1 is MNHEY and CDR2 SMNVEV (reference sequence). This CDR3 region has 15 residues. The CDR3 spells CASSYSTGENTEAFF.

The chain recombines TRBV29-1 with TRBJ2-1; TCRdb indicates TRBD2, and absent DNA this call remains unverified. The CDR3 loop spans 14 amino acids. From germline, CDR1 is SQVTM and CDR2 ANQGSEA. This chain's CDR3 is CSVDPSGRAYEQFF.

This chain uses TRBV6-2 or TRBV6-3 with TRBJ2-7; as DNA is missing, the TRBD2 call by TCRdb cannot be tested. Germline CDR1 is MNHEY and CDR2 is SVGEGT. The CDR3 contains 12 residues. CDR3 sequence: CASTTGRAEQYF.

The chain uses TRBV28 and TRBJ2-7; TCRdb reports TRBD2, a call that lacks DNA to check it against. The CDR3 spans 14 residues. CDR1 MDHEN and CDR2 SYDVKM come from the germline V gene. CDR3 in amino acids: CASSTSGSLYEQYF.

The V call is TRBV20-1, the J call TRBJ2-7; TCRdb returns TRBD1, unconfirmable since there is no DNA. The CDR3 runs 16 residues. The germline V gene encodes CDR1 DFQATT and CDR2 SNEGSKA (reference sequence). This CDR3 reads CSASTSGSGVSHEQYF.

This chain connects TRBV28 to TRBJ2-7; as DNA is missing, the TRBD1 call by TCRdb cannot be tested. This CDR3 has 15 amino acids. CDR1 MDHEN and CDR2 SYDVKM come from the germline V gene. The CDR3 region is CASSLRAGGDYEQYF.

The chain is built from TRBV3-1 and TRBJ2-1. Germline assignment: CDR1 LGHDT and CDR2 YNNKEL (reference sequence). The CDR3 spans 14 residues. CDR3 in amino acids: CASSQEVGDNEQFF.

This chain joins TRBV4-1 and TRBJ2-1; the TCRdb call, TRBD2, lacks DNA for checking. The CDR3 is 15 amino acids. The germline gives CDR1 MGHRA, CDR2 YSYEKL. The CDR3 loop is CASSLTSGTTNEQFF.

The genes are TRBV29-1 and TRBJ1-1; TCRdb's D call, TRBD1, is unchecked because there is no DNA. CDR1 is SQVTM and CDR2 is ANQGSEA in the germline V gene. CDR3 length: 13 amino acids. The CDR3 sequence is CSVERTGVPEAFF.

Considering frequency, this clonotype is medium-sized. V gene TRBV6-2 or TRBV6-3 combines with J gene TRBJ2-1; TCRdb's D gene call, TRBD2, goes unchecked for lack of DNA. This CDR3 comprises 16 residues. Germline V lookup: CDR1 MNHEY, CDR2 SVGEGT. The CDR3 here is CASSFPGLAGYNEQFF.

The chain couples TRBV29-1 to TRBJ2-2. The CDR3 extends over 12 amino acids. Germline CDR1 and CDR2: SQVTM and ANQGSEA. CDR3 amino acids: CSVERNTGELFF.

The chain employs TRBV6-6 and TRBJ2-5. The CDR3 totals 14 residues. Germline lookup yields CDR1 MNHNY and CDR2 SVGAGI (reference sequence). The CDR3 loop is CASSYDSGLETQYF.

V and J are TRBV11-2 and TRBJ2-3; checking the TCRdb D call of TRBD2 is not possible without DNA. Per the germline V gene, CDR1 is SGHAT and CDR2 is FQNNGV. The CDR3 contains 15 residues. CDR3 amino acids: CASSPYLAGGDTQYF. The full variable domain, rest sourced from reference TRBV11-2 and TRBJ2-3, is EAGVAQSPRYKIIEKRQSVAFWCNPISGHATLYWYQQILGQGPKLLIQFQNNGVVDDSQLPKDRFSAERLKGVDSTLKIQPAKLEDSAVYLCASSPYLAGGDTQYFGPGTRLTVL.

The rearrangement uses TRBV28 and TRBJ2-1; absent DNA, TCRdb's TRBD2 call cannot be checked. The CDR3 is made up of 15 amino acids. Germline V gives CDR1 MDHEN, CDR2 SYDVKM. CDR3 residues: CASKEGVVTYNEQFF. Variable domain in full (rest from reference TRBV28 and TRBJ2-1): DVKVTQSSRYLVKRTGEKVFLECVQDMDHENMFWYRQDPGLGLRLIYFSYDVKMKEKGDIPEGYSVSREKKERFSLILESASTNQTSMYLCASKEGVVTYNEQFFGPGTRLTVL.

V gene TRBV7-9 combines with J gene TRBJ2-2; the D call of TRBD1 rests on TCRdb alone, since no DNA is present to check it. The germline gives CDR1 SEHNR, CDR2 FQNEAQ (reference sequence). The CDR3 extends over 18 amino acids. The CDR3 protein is CASSLIPGTGKNTGELFF. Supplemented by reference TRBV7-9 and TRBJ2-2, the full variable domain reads DTGVSQNPRHKITKRGQNVTFRCDPISEHNRLYWYRQTLGQGPEFLTYFQNEAQLEKSRLLSDRFSAERPKGSFSTLEIQRTEQGDSAMYLCASSLIPGTGKNTGELFFGEGSRLTVL.

This chain's CDR3 is CASSFPGYEQYF. The chain carries TRBV28 and TRBJ2-7; TCRdb designates TRBD1, a call that cannot be tested without DNA. This CDR3 has 12 amino acids. The germline CDR1 and CDR2 sequences are MDHEN and SYDVKM.

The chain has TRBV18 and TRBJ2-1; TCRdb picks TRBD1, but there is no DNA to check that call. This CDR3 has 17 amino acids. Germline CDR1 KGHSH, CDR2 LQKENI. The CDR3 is CASSPQTGAPVYNEQFF.

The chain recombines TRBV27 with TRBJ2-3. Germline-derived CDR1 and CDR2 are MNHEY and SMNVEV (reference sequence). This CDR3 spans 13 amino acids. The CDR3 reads CASGFHSGDTQYF.

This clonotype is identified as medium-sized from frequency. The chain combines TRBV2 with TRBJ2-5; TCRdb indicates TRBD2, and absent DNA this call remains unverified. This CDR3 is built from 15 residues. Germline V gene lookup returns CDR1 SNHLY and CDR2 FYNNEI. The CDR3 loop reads CASSPSGTIQETQYF.

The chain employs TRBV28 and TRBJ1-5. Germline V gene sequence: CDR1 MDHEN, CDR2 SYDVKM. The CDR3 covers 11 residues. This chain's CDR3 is CASTRSGPQHF. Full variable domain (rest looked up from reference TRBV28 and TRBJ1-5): DVKVTQSSRYLVKRTGEKVFLECVQDMDHENMFWYRQDPGLGLRLIYFSYDVKMKEKGDIPEGYSVSREKKERFSLILESASTNQTSMYLCASTRSGPQHFGDGTRLSIL.

The CDR3 protein is CASSQDDRKPYQETQYF. The genes are TRBV3-1 and TRBJ2-5. Per the germline V gene, CDR1 is LGHDT and CDR2 is YNNKEL (reference sequence). This CDR3 spans 17 amino acids.

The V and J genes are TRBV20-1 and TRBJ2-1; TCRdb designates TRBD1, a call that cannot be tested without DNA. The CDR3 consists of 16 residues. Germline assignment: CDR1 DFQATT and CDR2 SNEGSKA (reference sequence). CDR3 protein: CSARDLGGGEHNEQFF.

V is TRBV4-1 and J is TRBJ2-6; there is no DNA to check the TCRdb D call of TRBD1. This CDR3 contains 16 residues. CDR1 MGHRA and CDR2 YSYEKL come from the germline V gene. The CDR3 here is CASSLNPGNGANVLTF.

The CDR3 loop reads CASSQDELAGVREQYF. The chain is built from TRBV4-2 and TRBJ2-7; TCRdb indicates TRBD2, and absent DNA this call remains unverified. Germline V gene data show CDR1 as LGHNA and CDR2 as YNFKEQ. CDR3 length: 16 amino acids.

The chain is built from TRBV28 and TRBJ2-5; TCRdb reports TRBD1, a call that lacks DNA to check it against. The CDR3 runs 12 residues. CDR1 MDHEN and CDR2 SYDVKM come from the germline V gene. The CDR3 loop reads CASTKGQGPQYF.

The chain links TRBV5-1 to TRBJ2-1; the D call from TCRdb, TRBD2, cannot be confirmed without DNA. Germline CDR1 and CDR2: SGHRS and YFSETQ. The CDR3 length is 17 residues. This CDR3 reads CASSLEGGPRDWNEQFF.

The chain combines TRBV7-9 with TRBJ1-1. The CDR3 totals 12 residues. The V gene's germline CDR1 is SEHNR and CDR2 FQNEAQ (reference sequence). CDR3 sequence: CASRRGNTEAFF.

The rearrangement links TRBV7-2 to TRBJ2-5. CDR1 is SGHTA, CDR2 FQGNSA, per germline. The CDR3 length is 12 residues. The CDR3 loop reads CASSFMSGTQYF.